Listed here are 10 T cell receptor beta chains from one sample, sequenced in a study of cytomegalovirus exposure and HLA in healthy donors. The study ran its PCR with 60 Vbeta and 13 Jbeta primers. Assay: immunoSEQ multiplex PCR; the TCRdb copy retains only in-frame clones and omits some. The table shows more than 100,000 clones, with over 80% occurring only once. Source material: PBMCs. The receptor set was obtained from a middle-aged man in good health and CMV-seronegative.

V and J are TRBV6-5 and TRBJ1-2; D ambiguous. Germline-derived CDR1 and CDR2 are MNHEY and SVGAGI. V lost 4 bases, J lost 4 bases, and 10 bases lay in between. This CDR3 is 13 amino acids long. The CDR3 sequence is CASSSGGGYGYTF. The CDR3 DNA sequence: TGTGCCAGCAGTTCAGGCGGAGGCTATGGCTACACCTTC.

V usage is TRBV27 and J usage is TRBJ1-2; D is undetermined. The CDR3 is made up of 15 amino acids. Germline CDR1 and CDR2: MNHEY and SMNVEV (reference sequence). V shed 7 bases and J shed 6 bases, with 21 bases lying between them. The CDR3 reads CASIPTPNSRHGYTF. The DNA for the CDR3 is TGTGCCAGCATTCCCACACCCAATTCGAGGCATGGCTACACCTTC.

This clone was detected only once. V usage is TRBV9 and J usage is TRBJ1-2; 7 nucleotides match TRBD1. The CDR3 is 15 residues long. The junction had 10 bases not matched to a gene; V was cut back by 4 bases and J by 4 bases. The germline V gene has CDR1 SGDLS and CDR2 YYNGEE. The DNA for the CDR3 is TGTGCCAGCAGCCCCTCACCCGGGACAGCCTATGGCTACACCTTC. Encoded protein: CASSPSPGTAYGYTF.

The chain is built from TRBV7-2 and TRBJ2-5, with TRBD2 identical over 16 bases. Germline V gene lookup returns CDR1 SGHTA and CDR2 FQGNSA. After removal of 3 bases from V and 4 bases from J, the junction contained 11 bases not matched to a gene. The length of the CDR3 is 19 residues. The CDR3 loop is CASSFRGLAGGLGGETQYF. The CDR3 coding sequence is TGTGCCAGCAGCTTCAGGGGACTAGCGGGAGGGCTTGGAGGAGAGACCCAGTACTTC.

V is TRBV27 and J is TRBJ2-7; D gene ambiguous. The V and J ends lost 0 bases and 5 bases respectively, with 8 bases between them. This CDR3 comprises 13 residues. Germline CDR1 is MNHEY and CDR2 is SMNVEV (reference sequence). CDR3 in DNA: TGTGCCAGCAGTTTATCCCACCAGGACGAGCAGTACTTC. Its protein is CASSLSHQDEQYF.

The chain recombines TRBV9 with TRBJ2-3; 10 nucleotides align to TRBD2. This CDR3 contains 16 residues. In germline, CDR1 is SGDLS, CDR2 YYNGEE. Losses at the gene ends were 0 bases for V and 5 bases for J; bases not matched to a gene: 6. Here the CDR3 reads CASSVAVAGGIDTQYF. CDR3 nucleotide sequence: TGTGCCAGCAGCGTAGCGGTAGCGGGGGGTATAGATACGCAGTATTTT.

This rearrangement joins TRBV6-1 to TRBJ1-1; D is unresolved. Between the trimmed V and J ends, which lost 6 bases and 0 bases, there was a span of 8 bases. From germline, CDR1 is MNHNS and CDR2 SASEGT. The CDR3 consists of 13 residues. CDR3 region: CASRLSMNTEAFF. CDR3 bases: TGTGCCAGCAGACTTTCGATGAACACTGAAGCTTTCTTT.

The chain is built from TRBV13 and TRBJ1-1; D is unclear. The CDR3 is 12 residues long. The ends were cut back, 5 bases at V and 6 bases at J, with 10 bases in the middle. In germline, CDR1 is PRHDT, CDR2 FYEKMQ (reference sequence). The CDR3 nucleotides are TGTGCCAGCAGCCCGGGTATGGCTGAAGCTTTCTTT. Amino acids: CASSPGMAEAFF.

This sequence joins TRBV7-3 and TRBJ2-5, with unresolved D. The V gene's germline CDR1 is SGHTA and CDR2 FQGTGA. The length of the CDR3 is 13 residues. Trimming left V 2 bases short and J 4 bases short, with 8 bases between. The CDR3 protein is CASSLWAGETQYF. DNA for the CDR3: TGTGCCAGCAGCTTATGGGCAGGAGAGACCCAGTACTTC.

The chain has TRBV2 and TRBJ1-1; D call uncertain. CDR1 is SNHLY, CDR2 FYNNEI, per germline. The ends were cut back, 5 bases at V and 1 base at J, with 8 bases in the middle. CDR3 length: 13 residues. CDR3 amino acids: CASSRGGNTEAFF. CDR3 sequence (DNA): TGTGCCAGCAGTCGGGGAGGGAACACTGAAGCTTTCTTT.